The 2 T cell receptor beta chains below come from one sample, sequenced in a study of regulatory T cells in long-lasting Graves disease. To make TCR beta libraries, researchers used iRepertoire HTBI primers and Arm-PCR of CDR3 regions. Each CDR3 protein is one row after TCRdb ran MiXCR on the multiplex PCR reads. The sample holds some 500,000 distinct CDR3 sequences, 15% to 20% seen once. Specified time point: newly diagnosed GD, antithyroid drugs for less than 3 months. Isolated PBMC RNA provided the starting material for the TCR library. The same data also went into a second study, on T cells in Graves' hyperthyroidism and ophthalmopathy.

This specimen consisted of peripheral blood mononuclear cells (PBMCs), obtained at new diagnosis, from a patient treated with antithyroid drugs. These receptors were taken from a woman aged 40-60 years with Graves disease.

This clonotype was observed many times. The J gene is TRBJ2-7, the V gene TRBV28; no reliable D call. The CDR3 totals 14 residues. Per germline, CDR1 MDHEN and CDR2 SYDVKM. V was cut by 3 bases and J by 3 bases, with 12 bases left in between. The DNA for the CDR3 is TGTGCCAGCAGTTTTGTGGTTTTAAACTACGAGCAGTACTTC. This codes for CASSFVVLNYEQYF.

This chain connects TRBV7-2 to TRBJ2-1, with a possible D match to TRBD1 (5 bases). With 4 bases removed from V and 0 bases from J, the gap between germline ends came to 13 bases. CDR1 SGHTA and CDR2 FQGNSA come from the germline V gene. The CDR3 has 16 amino acids. DNA of the CDR3: TGTGCCAGCAGCTCCGTCGGACACAGCTCCTACAATGAGCAGTTCTTC. The encoded protein is CASSSVGHSSYNEQFF.